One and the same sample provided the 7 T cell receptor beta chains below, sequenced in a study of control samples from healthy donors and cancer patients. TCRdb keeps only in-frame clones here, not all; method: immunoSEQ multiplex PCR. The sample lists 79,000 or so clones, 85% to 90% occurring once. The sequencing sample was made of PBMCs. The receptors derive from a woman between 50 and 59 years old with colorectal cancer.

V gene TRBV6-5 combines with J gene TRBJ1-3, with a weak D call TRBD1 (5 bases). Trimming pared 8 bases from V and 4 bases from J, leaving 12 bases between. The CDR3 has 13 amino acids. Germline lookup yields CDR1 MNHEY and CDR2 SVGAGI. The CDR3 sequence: CASGLGVGNTIYF. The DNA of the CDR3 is TGTGCCAGCGGTCTAGGGGTCGGAAACACCATATATTTT.

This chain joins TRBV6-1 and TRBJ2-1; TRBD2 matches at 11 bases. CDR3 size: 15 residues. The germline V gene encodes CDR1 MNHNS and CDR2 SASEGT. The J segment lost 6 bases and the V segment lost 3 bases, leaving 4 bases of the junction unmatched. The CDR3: CASSDIAGGPNEQFF. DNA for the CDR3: TGTGCCAGCAGTGACATAGCGGGGGGGCCCAATGAGCAGTTCTTC.

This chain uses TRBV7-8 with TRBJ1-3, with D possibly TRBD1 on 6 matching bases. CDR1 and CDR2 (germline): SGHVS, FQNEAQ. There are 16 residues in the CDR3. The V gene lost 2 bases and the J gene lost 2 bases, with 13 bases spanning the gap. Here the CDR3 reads CASSLRAGAPGNTIYF. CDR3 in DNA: TGTGCCAGCAGCTTACGAGCAGGGGCCCCTGGAAACACCATATATTTT.

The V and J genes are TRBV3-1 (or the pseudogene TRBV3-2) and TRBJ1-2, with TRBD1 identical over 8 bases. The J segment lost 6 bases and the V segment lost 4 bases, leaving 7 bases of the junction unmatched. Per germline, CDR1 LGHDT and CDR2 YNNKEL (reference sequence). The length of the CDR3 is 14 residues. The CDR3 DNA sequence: TGTGCCAGCAGCCTTAACAGGGGGGTAAATGGCTACACCTTC. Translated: CASSLNRGVNGYTF.

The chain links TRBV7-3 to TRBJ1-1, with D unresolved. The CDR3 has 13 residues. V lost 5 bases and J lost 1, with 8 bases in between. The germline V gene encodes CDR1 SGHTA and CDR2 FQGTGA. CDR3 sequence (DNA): TGTGCCAGCAGCAGGGATCCGAACACTGAAGCTTTCTTT. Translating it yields CASSRDPNTEAFF.

Here the CDR3 reads CASSIGDGALGTF. The CDR3 DNA is TGTGCCAGTAGTATAGGGGACGGAGCTTTGGGCACCTTC. J is TRBJ1-2 and V is TRBV19; tentatively, D is TRBD1 (5 bases). Germline V gene lookup returns CDR1 LNHDA and CDR2 SQIVND (reference sequence). CDR3 size: 13 residues. The V end was cut by 1 base, the J end by 13 bases, with 16 bases between. Drawing the rest from reference TRBV19 and TRBJ1-2, the complete variable domain is DGGITQSPKYLFRKEGQNVTLSCEQNLNHDAMYWYRQDPGQGLRLIYYSQIVNDFQKGDIAEGYSVSREKKESFPLTVTSAQKNPTAFYLCASSIGDGALGTFGSGTRLTVV.

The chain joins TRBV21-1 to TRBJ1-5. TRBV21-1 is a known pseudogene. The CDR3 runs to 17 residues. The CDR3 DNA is TGTGCCAGCAGCAATGGGGGGCAGGGGTTGGGTAATCAGCCCCAGCATTTT. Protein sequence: CASSNGGQGLGNQPQHF.